This is a list of T cell receptor beta chains from one sample in a study of shared clonotypes between healthy human individuals. Here immunoSEQ multiplex PCR was the method, and the copy in TCRdb shows in-frame clones only, minus some. The repertoire includes just under 350,000 clones, around 79% of them detected once, and 8.5% to 12% sits in the top ten. Sequences were obtained from memory CD4+ T cells sorted from blood. The receptor source for this set is a man aged 25-40 years in good health. The CDR3 runs from the conserved cysteine through the conserved F or W. A D gene is named only where the DNA matches it firmly. Clone size is given for some rows only: seen once, a few or many times, or a class if the clone is expanded.

v_gene	j_gene	d_gene	abundance	CDR3nt	CDR3aa
TRBV5-1	TRBJ2-7	TRBD2	many	TGCGCCAGCAGCTTGACCAGCGGGGACCTCTCCGAGCAGTACTTC	CASSLTSGDLSEQYF
TRBV18	TRBJ2-5	-	few	TGTGCCAGCTCACCGGGCAGTTCGGTAGAGACCCAGTACTTC	CASSPGSSVETQYF
TRBV7-6	TRBJ2-3	-	-	TGTGCCAGCAGCAAGACTAGGGGTACGCAGTATTTT	CASSKTRGTQYF
TRBV29-1	TRBJ2-3	-	-	TGCAGCGTTGCAGGGAGACAAGGGGGGAGCACAGATACGCAGTATTTT	CSVAGRQGGSTDTQYF
TRBV28	TRBJ2-3	-	few	TGTGCCAGCAGTTTTAGGGGCGGTGGGGGCACAGATACGCAGTATTTT	CASSFRGGGGTDTQYF
TRBV5-6	TRBJ1-2	-	-	TGTGCCAGCAGCTTAGGGGGGGTAGACTATGGCTACACCTTC	CASSLGGVDYGYTF
TRBV5-1	TRBJ2-5	TRBD2	-	TGCGCCAGCAGCCTAAGCGGGGGAGAAGAGACCCAGTACTTC	CASSLSGGEETQYF
TRBV19	TRBJ2-1	-	-	TGTGCCAGTATTCCCCACGTGGGGGGAGGTTTGAATGAGCAGTTCTTC	CASIPHVGGGLNEQFF
TRBV18	TRBJ1-2	-	few	TGTGCCAGCTCACTGCAAGGAAGGTACGATTATGGCTACACCTTC	CASSLQGRYDYGYTF
TRBV5-1	TRBJ2-7	TRBD1	-	TGCGCCAGCAGCTCGAAAGAGACAGGGGGACTGGAGCAGTACTTC	CASSSKETGGLEQYF
TRBV7-2	TRBJ2-5	TRBD1	-	TGTGCCAGCAGCCTCGACAGGGGGCCCAGTGAAGAGCAGTACTTC	CASSLDRGPSEEQYF
TRBV6-5	TRBJ2-7	TRBD1	-	TGTGCCAGCAGGGTGGGACAGTTCGACTACGAGCAGTACTTC	CASRVGQFDYEQYF
TRBV28	TRBJ1-1	-	-	TGTGCCAGCAGTTTAAGACAGGCCCTGTACACTGAAGCTTTCTTT	CASSLRQALYTEAFF
TRBV9	TRBJ2-5	-	-	TGTGCCAGCAGCGGGGAACAGATCCAAGAGACCCAGTACTTC	CASSGEQIQETQYF
TRBV5-4	TRBJ2-1	TRBD1	few	TGTGCCAGCAGCCCTAAACCGGGACAGGACCGAGGATTCTTC	CASSPKPGQDRGFF
TRBV2	TRBJ2-2	TRBD1	few	TGTGCCAGCAGGCCTACAGGGGGGCGGGACACCGGGGAGCTGTTTTTT	CASRPTGGRDTGELFF
TRBV7-2	TRBJ2-1	-	-	TGTGCCAGCAGACGCGACGTCGAGAGGGCTCGGGAGCAGTTCTTC	CASRRDVERAREQFF